This is a list of T cell receptor beta chains from one sample in a study of CD8 T cells in ankylosing spondylitis. A single record per CDR3 protein comes from TCRdb applying MiXCR to the 5' RACE reads. The sample has approximately 300,000 distinct CDR3 sequences; roughly 8% are singletons. Sequencing was performed on blood, either unsorted or a sorted T cell fraction (not recorded which). These receptors were taken from a male donor with ankylosing spondylitis. CDR3s leave out the opening cysteine and the closing phenylalanine or tryptophan. A D gene is named only where the DNA matches it firmly.

TRBV7-2,TRBD2,ASSLVAGGGTGELF
TRBV4-1,NA,ASSQVVDFGDTQY
TRBV20-1,NA,SAPSESGTDTQY
TRBV9,NA,ASSVGGRGGAF
TRBV14,NA,ASSQGGSQGVPQPQH
TRBV4-2,NA,ASSQGGRTEFSSPLH
TRBV12-3/TRBV12-4,NA,ASSGRRDTQY
TRBV24-1,NA,ATSDERIDRSGYT
TRBV29-1,TRBD2,SVGRTRGSINANTGELF
TRBV27,NA,ASSLNLETQY
TRBV5-1,NA,ASSLDVSQTYEQY
TRBV6-5,NA,ASSLSAPSGNTIY
TRBV3-1,NA,ASSQGSASTDTQY
TRBV27,TRBD1,ASSLFAGGYEQF
TRBV20-1,TRBD2,SARDTGGLSEQF
TRBV6-2/TRBV6-3,TRBD1,ASSVGQGTYEQF
TRBV5-1,TRBD2,ASSLMTSGVSYEQY
TRBV3-1,NA,ASSQVREYGYT
TRBV27,TRBD1,ASTGWTGEGNEQF
TRBV7-9,TRBD1,ASSAGQDSYEQY
TRBV14,NA,ASSQDLGSNTEAF
TRBV7-2,NA,ASSLNRAPNEQY
TRBV4-1,NA,ASSPTGSSRYEQY
TRBV7-9,TRBD2,ASSFPSGRATDTQY
TRBV19,NA,ATRRGGGGNTEAF
TRBV7-9,TRBD1,ASSLGQGAPGGYT
TRBV6-1,NA,ASRNQDGAYEQY
TRBV4-2,NA,ASSQTPGPGAFTVQY
TRBV5-1,NA,ASSLEQGRDTQY